Listed below are T cell receptor beta chains from one sample, sequenced in a study of T cells after posttransplantation cyclophosphamide. Only in-frame clones appear in the TCRdb table, and some are missing; sequencing was by immunoSEQ multiplex PCR. The repertoire holds around 3,000 clones, more than 75% seen once, with roughly 21% in the top ten. The sample consisted of memory CD8+ T cells sorted from blood. These receptors all come from a woman aged 60-75 years in good health, CMV-negative, and a related stem cell transplant donor. Both conserved end residues are part of each CDR3. Each record gives: clone size, J gene, CDR3 length, V gene, D gene, CDR3 protein, CDR3 DNA. D genes are given only for firm matches. Expanded clones get a size class; other rows say once, few or many, or leave the size out.

>NA|TRBJ2-2|13|TRBV28|NA
CASSLQPHSELFF
TGTGCCAGCAGTTTACAACCCCACTCGGAGCTGTTTTTT
>NA|TRBJ2-2|16|TRBV7-9|TRBD1
CASSITGTGNTGELFF
TGTGCCAGCAGCATAACCGGGACAGGGAACACCGGGGAGCTGTTTTTT
>NA|TRBJ2-5|14|TRBV7-9|TRBD2
CASRGAGGLETQYF
TGTGCCAGCAGAGGTGCGGGGGGGCTGGAGACCCAGTACTTC
>NA|TRBJ2-1|15|TRBV4-1|TRBD2
CASSQESGTYNEQFF
TGCGCCAGCAGCCAAGAAAGCGGGACCTACAATGAGCAGTTCTTC
>NA|TRBJ1-4|14|TRBV2|NA
CASSAGWTNEKLFF
TGTGCCAGCAGTGCAGGGTGGACTAATGAAAAACTGTTTTTT
>NA|TRBJ1-1|15|TRBV28|NA
CASSLYRRGNTEAFF
TGTGCCAGCAGTTTATACCGGAGGGGGAACACTGAAGCTTTCTTT
>NA|TRBJ2-2|15|TRBV6-5|NA
CASSYSGGPFGELFF
TGTGCCAGCAGTTACTCCGGGGGGCCATTCGGGGAGCTGTTTTTT
>NA|TRBJ2-7|14|TRBV25-1|NA
CASSASGHPYEQYF
TGTGCCAGCAGTGCCTCGGGACACCCCTACGAGCAGTACTTC
>NA|TRBJ2-3|13|TRBV27|NA
CASTLPDTDTQYF
TGTGCCAGCACCCTACCCGACACAGATACGCAGTATTTT
>NA|TRBJ2-7|15|TRBV30|TRBD2
CAWSWEGTLSYEQYF
TGTGCCTGGAGTTGGGAGGGGACCCTTTCCTACGAGCAGTACTTC
>NA|TRBJ1-2|10|TRBV7-9|NA
CASSRYGYTF
TGTGCCAGCAGCCGCTATGGCTACACCTTC
>NA|TRBJ2-3|18|TRBV28|TRBD2
CASNTRGGPYLDTDTQYF
TGTGCCAGCAACACCCGGGGGGGGCCCTATCTAGACACAGATACGCAGTATTTT
>NA|TRBJ1-2|15|TRBV4-1|NA
CASSQDEGDNYGYTF
TGCGCCAGCAGCCAAGATGAGGGGGATAACTATGGCTACACCTTC
>few|TRBJ2-5|16|TRBV5-5|TRBD2
CASSLSPGGIQETQYF
TGTGCCAGCAGCCTTTCTCCGGGGGGGATCCAAGAGACCCAGTACTTC
>once|TRBJ2-6|17|TRBV7-6|TRBD1
CASSLPTGGTGANVLTF
TGTGCCAGCAGCTTACCTACAGGGGGCACTGGGGCCAACGTCCTGACTTTC
>NA|TRBJ2-7|16|TRBV4-2|NA
CASSETGLEKTYEQYF
TGTGCCAGCAGCGAAACCGGACTGGAGAAAACCTACGAGCAGTACTTC
>NA|TRBJ2-1|13|TRBV19|TRBD2
CASGTGGWNEQFF
TGTGCCAGTGGGACGGGAGGGTGGAATGAGCAGTTCTTC
>NA|TRBJ2-3|15|TRBV19|NA
CASMRFSSATDTQYF
TGTGCCAGTATGCGGTTCTCTAGCGCCACAGATACGCAGTATTTT
>NA|TRBJ1-1|13|TRBV7-2|NA
CASRQGMNTEAFF
TGTGCCAGCAGACAGGGAATGAACACTGAAGCTTTCTTT
>NA|TRBJ1-2|13|TRBV28|NA
CASTVTVNYGYTF
TGTGCCAGCACGGTTACAGTAAACTATGGCTACACCTTC
>NA|TRBJ1-1|15|TRBV7-9|TRBD1
CASSLEGTGSTEAFF
TGTGCCAGCAGCTTAGAGGGGACAGGGAGCACTGAAGCTTTCTTT
>NA|TRBJ2-7|15|TRBV7-2|TRBD2
CASSPGTSGRDEQYF
TGTGCCAGCAGCCCAGGGACTAGCGGGAGGGACGAGCAGTACTTC
>NA|TRBJ1-2|15|TRBV15|NA
CATSRDRRGSYGYTF
TGTGCCACCAGCAGAGATAGGCGGGGGTCCTATGGCTACACCTTC
>NA|TRBJ2-1|13|TRBV5-4|NA
CASSRRANNEQFF
TGTGCCAGCAGTAGGCGGGCCAACAATGAGCAGTTCTTC
>once|TRBJ1-2|15|TRBV4-3|TRBD1
CASSQVLGGGYGYTF
TGCGCCAGCAGCCAAGTTTTAGGGGGCGGATATGGCTACACCTTC
>once|TRBJ1-5|14|TRBV13|NA
CASSLGVGNQPQHF
TGTGCCAGCAGCTTAGGCGTTGGCAATCAGCCCCAGCATTTT
>NA|TRBJ2-1|14|TRBV6-5|NA
CASRSGVSYNEQFF
TGTGCCAGCAGGTCAGGGGTGTCCTACAATGAGCAGTTCTTC
>NA|TRBJ1-5|17|TRBV4-3|NA
CASSQDLRGGPNQPQHF
TGCGCCAGCAGCCAAGATCTGAGGGGGGGGCCCAATCAGCCCCAGCATTTT